This TCR beta chain derives from a study of blood T cell repertoires in COVID-19. The assay was immunoSEQ multiplex PCR, and TCRdb's table has in-frame clones only and misses some. The sample holds 150,000 to 200,000 clones; around 84% are singletons and the top ten take roughly 15%. CDR3 length: 13 residues. Germline V gene data show CDR1 as SNHLY and CDR2 as FYNNEI. V gave up 6 bases and J gave up 10 bases; unmatched junction bases: 5. The sequenced sample consisted of PBMCs or T cells enriched from blood (not recorded which). This TCR derives from a man between 45 and 60 years old who had recovered from COVID-19. This chain connects TRBV2 to TRBJ2-3, with 12 positions matching TRBD2. In DNA, the CDR3 is TGTGCCAGCAGGGAGACTAGCGGGGGTTCGCAGTATTTT. Its protein is CASRETSGGSQYF.